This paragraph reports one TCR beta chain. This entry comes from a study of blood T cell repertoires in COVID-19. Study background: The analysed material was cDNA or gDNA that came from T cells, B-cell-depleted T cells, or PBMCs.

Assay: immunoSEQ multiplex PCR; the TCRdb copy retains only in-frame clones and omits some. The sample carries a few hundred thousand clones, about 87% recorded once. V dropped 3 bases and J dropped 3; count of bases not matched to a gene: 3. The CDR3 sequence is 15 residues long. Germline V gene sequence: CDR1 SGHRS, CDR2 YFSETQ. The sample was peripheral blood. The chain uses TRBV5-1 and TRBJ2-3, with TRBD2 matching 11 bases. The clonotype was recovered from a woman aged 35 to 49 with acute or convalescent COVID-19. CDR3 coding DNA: TGCGCCAGCAGCTCGGGACTAGCGGATACAGATACGCAGTATTTT. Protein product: CASSSGLADTDTQYF.